The 27 T cell receptor beta chains presented below share a single source sample, sequenced in a study of T cells after posttransplantation cyclophosphamide. Treatment was busulfan-fludarabine conditioning, a marrow graft, and cyclophosphamide on days +3 and +4. Sequenced by immunoSEQ multiplex PCR; TCRdb stores in-frame clones only, minus some. Of over 10,000 clones in the sample, under 2.5% were seen once. The sample was PBMCs, taken after allogeneic stem cell transplant with posttransplant cyclophosphamide. These receptors came from a male patient younger than 45 who received an allogeneic stem cell transplant from a related donor, was CMV-positive, and had no GVHD. Some T cells may trace back to the graft donor.

In its sample, this clone was seen a few times. This sequence joins TRBV27 and TRBJ2-7; 8 bases are shared with TRBD1. J was trimmed by 3 bases and V by 3 bases; bases with no gene match: 7. The CDR3 contains 15 residues. Germline V gene data show CDR1 as MNHEY and CDR2 as SMNVEV (reference sequence). For the CDR3, the DNA is TGTGCCAGCAGTTTTACAGGGGGAATGAACTACGAGCAGTACTTC. Translation gives CASSFTGGMNYEQYF.

CDR3 loop: CASSPSGGRGDTQYF. The DNA of the CDR3 is TGTGCCAGCAGCCCTAGCGGGGGGAGGGGAGATACGCAGTATTTT. The chain is built from TRBV7-3 and TRBJ2-3, with TRBD2 matching 11 bases. The CDR3 runs to 15 residues. Germline loops: CDR1 SGHTA, CDR2 FQGTGA. The trim removed 5 bases at V and 5 bases at J, leaving 6 bases unmatched.

The CDR3 here is CASRATGGKDGYTF. For the CDR3, the DNA is TGTGCCAGCAGAGCCACAGGGGGAAAGGATGGCTACACCTTC. V usage is TRBV2 and J usage is TRBJ1-2, with 8 bases that match TRBD1. The CDR3 has 14 amino acids. Germline-derived CDR1 and CDR2 are SNHLY and FYNNEI. The V and J ends lost 6 bases and 6 bases, in that order; junction bases with no gene match: 9. The variable domain in full, with the rest retrieved from reference TRBV2 and TRBJ1-2, is EPEVTQTPSHQVTQMGQEVILRCVPISNHLYFYWYRQILGQKVEFLVSFYNNEISEKSEIFDDQFSVERPDGSNFTLKIRSTKLEDSAMYFCASRATGGKDGYTFGSGTRLTVV.

This chain connects TRBV7-8 to TRBJ1-6, with D perhaps matching TRBD1 (6 bases). The germline gives CDR1 SGHVS, CDR2 FQNEAQ. Trimming pared 3 bases from V and 0 bases from J, leaving 15 bases between. The CDR3 length is 18 residues. The chain's CDR3 is CASSFRDTPSSYNSPLHF. The CDR3 nucleotides are TGTGCCAGCAGCTTCAGGGACACCCCGAGCTCCTATAATTCACCCCTCCACTTT.

Sample share makes this clone medium-sized. This chain connects TRBV11-2 to TRBJ2-5; 7 bases are shared with TRBD1. Unmatched junction bases numbered 7, after V lost 5 bases and J lost 1 base. The CDR3 consists of 15 residues. Per germline, CDR1 SGHAT and CDR2 FQNNGV. CDR3 nucleotide sequence: TGTGCCAGCAGCACTCACAGACAGGGCCAAGAGACCCAGTACTTC. Translated: CASSTHRQGQETQYF. The complete variable domain, with remaining parts taken from reference TRBV11-2 and TRBJ2-5, reads EAGVAQSPRYKIIEKRQSVAFWCNPISGHATLYWYQQILGQGPKLLIQFQNNGVVDDSQLPKDRFSAERLKGVDSTLKIQPAKLEDSAVYLCASSTHRQGQETQYFGPGTRLLVL.

The CDR3 nucleotides read TGTGCCAGCAGCTTAGATCGAGCTAGCGGGAGTAGAGATGAGCAGTTCTTC. Residues: CASSLDRASGSRDEQFF. The gene calls are TRBV11-3 and TRBJ2-1, with 10 positions matching TRBD2. Germline V gene data show CDR1 as SGHNT and CDR2 as YENEEA. V trimming: 0 bases; J trimming: 8 bases; junction bases outside the gene matches: 10. The CDR3 runs 17 residues.

The rearrangement uses TRBV5-4 and TRBJ2-7; weak D call: TRBD1 (7 bases). The CDR3 sequence is 16 residues long. Trimming removed 3 bases at V and 9 bases at J, with 25 bases between. The germline V gene has CDR1 SGHNT and CDR2 YYREEE (reference sequence). CDR3 nucleotides: TGTGCCAGCAGCTCGACCACAGGGGACTGGGGTTTCGGGCAGTACTTC. Its protein product is CASSSTTGDWGFGQYF.

This clone was detected a few times. V is TRBV29-1 and J is TRBJ2-7, with 8 bases lining up with TRBD2. Germline V gene sequence: CDR1 SQVTM, CDR2 ANQGSEA. The CDR3 loop spans 16 amino acids. J lost 3 bases, V lost 1 base, and 11 bases had no gene match. CDR3 protein: CSVEGRGSSGFYEQYF. The CDR3 DNA reads TGCAGCGTTGAAGGGAGGGGGTCTAGCGGGTTCTACGAGCAGTACTTC.

This clone was seen a few times. This sequence joins TRBV28 and TRBJ2-7; 9 bases are a match to TRBD1. The V segment lost 5 bases and the J segment 2 bases; nucleotides outside the gene matches: 4. There are 14 residues in the CDR3. CDR1 and CDR2 (germline): MDHEN, SYDVKM. CDR3 amino acids: CASSKTGGTYEQYF. The CDR3 bases are TGTGCCAGCAGTAAGACAGGGGGTACCTACGAGCAGTACTTC.

This clone was seen a handful of times. The genes are TRBV4-3 and TRBJ1-2; weak D call: TRBD1 (6 bases). With 4 bases removed from V and 1 base from J, the gap between germline ends came to 19 bases. The CDR3 runs 17 residues. Per the germline V gene, CDR1 is LGHNA and CDR2 is YSLEER. The CDR3, as DNA: TGCGCCAGCAGCCTACAAACAGGGTCCTCCTTTAACTATGGCTACACCTTC. Amino acid sequence: CASSLQTGSSFNYGYTF.

The V call is TRBV2, the J call TRBJ2-1; no reliable D call. Trimming removed 5 bases at V and 4 bases at J, with 9 bases between. Germline CDR1 reads SNHLY; CDR2 reads FYNNEI. This CDR3 spans 13 amino acids. Written as DNA, the CDR3 is TGTGCCAGCAGTCTGGAGTCATACAATGAGCAGTTCTTC. Translating gives CASSLESYNEQFF. Supplemented by reference TRBV2 and TRBJ2-1, the full variable domain reads EPEVTQTPSHQVTQMGQEVILRCVPISNHLYFYWYRQILGQKVEFLVSFYNNEISEKSEIFDDQFSVERPDGSNFTLKIRSTKLEDSAMYFCASSLESYNEQFFGPGTRLTVL.

Only a few counts were recorded for this clone. The chain links TRBV9 to TRBJ2-7; possibly TRBD2 for D (6 bases). Germline V lookup: CDR1 SGDLS, CDR2 YYNGEE. The ends were cut back, 4 bases at V and 3 bases at J, with 11 bases in the middle. This CDR3 is built from 13 residues. The CDR3 protein is CASSPGGGYEQYF. In DNA form, the CDR3 reads TGTGCCAGCAGCCCCGGGGGAGGCTACGAGCAGTACTTC.

The chain carries TRBV6-5 and TRBJ1-1; 7 bases are shared with TRBD1. Losses at the gene ends were 5 bases for V and 7 bases for J; bases not matched to a gene: 7. CDR3 length: 13 residues. Germline V gene lookup returns CDR1 MNHEY and CDR2 SVGAGI. This chain's CDR3 is CASSTDRAVEAFF. The CDR3 DNA is TGTGCCAGCAGTACCGACAGGGCAGTTGAAGCTTTCTTT.

This clone was detected a few times. The chain is built from TRBV19 and TRBJ2-1; 7 positions agree with TRBD2. The length of the CDR3 is 16 residues. V lost 0 bases, J lost 5 bases, and 7 bases stayed unmatched. Germline CDR1 is LNHDA and CDR2 is SQIVND (reference sequence). The DNA for the CDR3 is TGTGCCAGTAGTATAGAGGCGGCTAGCGGAAACAATGAGCAGTTCTTC. Translation: CASSIEAASGNNEQFF.

This clone was seen a few times. This chain uses TRBV6-6 with TRBJ1-1, with a tentative D call TRBD1 (6 bases). Germline lookup yields CDR1 MNHNY and CDR2 SVGAGI (reference sequence). The CDR3 consists of 15 residues. Between the trimmed V and J ends, which lost 0 bases and 5 bases, there was a span of 13 bases. The CDR3 sequence is CASSYSLRQGTEAFF. The DNA for the CDR3 is TGTGCCAGCAGTTACTCCCTTCGGCAGGGGACTGAAGCTTTCTTT.

A few counts support this clone. Here the CDR3 DNA reads TGCAGCGTTGAAAGCTCACCCCCGGAGCAGTACTTC. Encoded protein: CSVESSPPEQYF. J is TRBJ2-7 and V is TRBV29-1, with D unresolved. The CDR3 is 12 residues long. The V end was cut by 2 bases, the J end by 7 bases, with 12 bases between. Looked up from germline, CDR1 is SQVTM and CDR2 is ANQGSEA.

CDR3 coding DNA: TGCGCCAGCAGCCAAGGTCTAGCATACGAGCAGTACTTC. It codes for CASSQGLAYEQYF. V gene TRBV4-1 combines with J gene TRBJ2-7; the D gene is possibly TRBD2 (5 bases). CDR1 is MGHRA and CDR2 is YSYEKL in the germline V gene. Trimming stripped 1 base from V and 4 bases from J, with 8 bases between. The CDR3 is made up of 13 amino acids.

J is TRBJ1-2 and V is TRBV6-5, with D perhaps TRBD1 (6 bases). The CDR3 spans 11 residues. Per germline, CDR1 MNHEY and CDR2 SVGAGI. V lost 4 bases and J 8 bases, leaving 8 bases between the germline ends. The CDR3 nucleotides read TGTGCCAGCAGTTCAGGGGTCGGCTACACCTTC. Its protein is CASSSGVGYTF.

Only a few counts were recorded for this clone. The CDR3 reads CARRQGAIDSPLHF. Here the CDR3 DNA reads TGTGCCAGAAGACAGGGGGCGATCGATTCACCCCTCCACTTT. V is TRBV15 and J is TRBJ1-6; 10 nucleotides line up with TRBD1. V gave up 10 bases and J gave up 8 bases; unmatched junction bases: 8. Germline V gene data show CDR1 as LNHNV and CDR2 as YYDKDF (reference sequence). This CDR3 contains 14 residues. The whole variable domain, filled in from reference TRBV15 and TRBJ1-6, reads DAMVIQNPRYQVTQFGKPVTLSCSQTLNHNVMYWYQQKSSQAPKLLFHYYDKDFNNEADTPDNFQSRRPNTSFCFLDIRSPGLGDTAMYLCARRQGAIDSPLHFGNGTRLTVT.

The rearrangement links TRBV19 to TRBJ2-7; D ambiguous. CDR3 length: 11 amino acids. V was cut by 4 bases and J by 7 bases, with 8 bases left in between. Germline V gene lookup returns CDR1 LNHDA and CDR2 SQIVND (reference sequence). CDR3 loop: CASSNEREQYF. Here the CDR3 DNA reads TGTGCCAGTAGTAATGAGAGAGAGCAGTACTTC.

The chain combines TRBV19 with TRBJ2-1; D possibly corresponds to TRBD2 (7 bases). The CDR3 contains 15 residues. The V end was cut by 0 bases, the J end by 8 bases, with 14 bases between. CDR1 is LNHDA, CDR2 SQIVND, per germline (reference sequence). The DNA of the CDR3 is TGTGCCAGTAGTATAGACCTAGCGGAGGGGGATGAGCAGTTCTTC. It is translated as CASSIDLAEGDEQFF.

This chain connects TRBV2 to TRBJ2-1; 12 bases align to TRBD2. The ends lost 6 bases at V and 6 bases at J; junction bases unmatched: 6. This CDR3 region has 15 residues. Per germline, CDR1 SNHLY and CDR2 FYNNEI. For the CDR3, the DNA is TGTGCCAGCAGGCCGACTAGCGGGAGTATCAATGAGCAGTTCTTC. It encodes CASRPTSGSINEQFF.

This clone showed up just a few times. This sequence joins TRBV18 and TRBJ2-7; the match to TRBD1 covers 9 bases. V shed 3 bases and J 10 bases; nucleotides not matched to a gene: 7. Per the germline V gene, CDR1 is KGHSH and CDR2 is LQKENI. This CDR3 has 13 amino acids. The CDR3 here is CASSPQDRGGQYF. The CDR3 DNA reads TGTGCCAGCTCACCCCAGGACAGGGGCGGCCAGTACTTC.

The genes are TRBV28 and TRBJ2-7, with D possibly matching TRBD1 (5 bases). This CDR3 is 11 amino acids long. Germline V gene lookup returns CDR1 MDHEN and CDR2 SYDVKM. The V end lost 8 bases, the J end lost 6 bases, and 11 bases lay between the germline ends. CDR3 amino acids: CASGLRGEQYF. DNA of the CDR3: TGTGCCAGCGGCTTAAGGGGCGAGCAGTACTTC.

The V gene is TRBV6-1, the J gene TRBJ1-2; no clear D. With 4 bases removed from V and 3 bases from J, the gap between germline ends came to 6 bases. The CDR3 sequence is 12 residues long. Germline assignment: CDR1 MNHNS and CDR2 SASEGT. The CDR3 DNA sequence: TGTGCCAGCAGTGCACTCCACTATGGCTACACCTTC. Translating gives CASSALHYGYTF.

This clone was recorded a few times. The chain uses TRBV5-1 and TRBJ2-5; D ambiguous. The germline CDR1 and CDR2 sequences are SGHRS and YFSETQ. Trimming took off 4 bases at V and 2 bases at J, with 3 bases between the two ends. The CDR3 spans 11 residues. The CDR3 DNA is TGCGCCAGCAGCCTGCAAGAGACCCAGTACTTC. Translated: CASSLQETQYF.

The chain combines TRBV4-3 with TRBJ2-7; TRBD2 matches at 7 bases. The V gene end was trimmed by 1 base and the J gene end by 3 bases; junction bases not matched to a gene: 12. The CDR3 totals 17 residues. Germline V CDR1 and CDR2: LGHNA, YSLEER. CDR3: CASSQVLPRGGIYEQYF. CDR3 DNA: TGCGCCAGCAGCCAAGTGCTCCCTAGGGGAGGGATCTACGAGCAGTACTTC.